Listed here are 18 T cell receptor beta chains from one sample, sequenced in a study of T cell repertoires in cytomegalovirus infection. These TCRs' antigens remain unknown. From the reads, TCRdb called clonotypes with MiXCR, one entry per CDR3 protein. The sample yields 70,000 to 85,000 distinct CDR3 sequences, approximately 39% seen once. The source material was CD8+ T cells from cultured PBMCs, sampled from culture after CMV antigen stimulation. These receptors were taken from a human donor in good health (CMV status not recorded). Some clones in this sample may be carry-over from other donors' samples.

This clonotype was observed a few times. The chain employs TRBV11-2 and TRBJ1-3; the D gene is possibly TRBD1 (6 bases). Germline CDR1 reads SGHAT; CDR2 reads FQNNGV. Trimming left V 5 bases short and J 6 bases short, with 17 bases between. The CDR3 loop spans 15 amino acids. The CDR3 DNA follows: TGTGCCAGCAGCCGCTGGGAGGGACAAAAAAACACCATATATTTT. Its translation is CASSRWEGQKNTIYF. Full variable domain (remainder filled in from reference TRBV11-2 and TRBJ1-3): EAGVAQSPRYKIIEKRQSVAFWCNPISGHATLYWYQQILGQGPKLLIQFQNNGVVDDSQLPKDRFSAERLKGVDSTLKIQPAKLEDSAVYLCASSRWEGQKNTIYFGEGSWLTVV.

This clonotype showed up just a few times. The CDR3 DNA reads as TGTGCCAGCAGTCCGGAACCAGGAAACACCATATATTTT. Translation: CASSPEPGNTIYF. This rearrangement joins TRBV27 to TRBJ1-3; D gene uncertain. Trimming shortened V by 5 bases and J by 4 bases, and 9 bases separated the two germline ends. There are 13 residues in the CDR3. Germline loops: CDR1 MNHEY, CDR2 SMNVEV (reference sequence).

This chain joins TRBV11-2 and TRBJ2-7; a possible D gene is TRBD2 (5 bases). Germline CDR1 SGHAT, CDR2 FQNNGV. CDR3 size: 16 residues. V was shortened by 3 bases and J by 4 bases, with 19 bases between the two germline ends. Here the CDR3 reads CASSFSADVISYEQYF. CDR3 sequence (DNA): TGTGCCAGCAGCTTCTCAGCGGACGTTATCTCGTACGAGCAGTACTTC.

CDR3 residues: CASSDGLYATGELFF. The CDR3, as DNA: TGTGCCAGCAGCGACGGGCTTTATGCCACCGGGGAGCTGTTTTTT. This chain connects TRBV5-6 to TRBJ2-2; no reliable D call. The CDR3 is made up of 15 amino acids. The germline V and J ends were trimmed by 4 bases and 4 bases, with 14 bases remaining between them. Germline CDR1 SGHDT, CDR2 YYEEEE. The full variable domain, rest sourced from reference TRBV5-6 and TRBJ2-2, is DAGVTQSPTHLIKTRGQQVTLRCSPKSGHDTVSWYQQALGQGPQFIFQYYEEEERQRGNFPDRFSGHQFPNYSSELNVNALLLGDSALYLCASSDGLYATGELFFGEGSRLTVL.

V is TRBV7-8 and J is TRBJ2-1; a weak D match, TRBD2 (6 bases). The V and J ends lost 2 bases and 0 bases respectively, with 14 bases between them. This CDR3 has 17 residues. CDR1 and CDR2 from the germline V gene are SGHVS and FQNEAQ. In DNA, the CDR3 is TGTGCCAGCAGCTTATATCCTAGCGCGAGCTCCTACAATGAGCAGTTCTTC. Its protein product is CASSLYPSASSYNEQFF.

The gene calls are TRBV6-6 and TRBJ2-1, with 16 bases lining up with TRBD2. The trim removed 5 bases at V and 8 bases at J, leaving 12 bases unmatched. The CDR3 is made up of 18 amino acids. Germline V lookup: CDR1 MNHNY, CDR2 SVGAGI (reference sequence). CDR3 residues: CASSPPPGTSGGGDEQFF. For the CDR3, the DNA is TGTGCCAGCAGTCCCCCTCCCGGGACTAGCGGGGGGGGGGATGAGCAGTTCTTC.

This clonotype showed up just a few times. This sequence joins TRBV7-8 and TRBJ2-7, with TRBD1 matching 7 bases. The CDR3 runs 14 residues. J was trimmed by 3 bases and V by 2 bases; bases with no gene match: 4. The germline gives CDR1 SGHVS, CDR2 FQNEAQ. CDR3 sequence (DNA): TGTGCCAGCAGCTTAAGTGCAGGGGGCTACGAGCAGTACTTC. This gives the protein CASSLSAGGYEQYF.

This clonotype has only a few counts. This sequence joins TRBV2 and TRBJ1-1; D unresolved. Germline values: CDR1 SNHLY, CDR2 FYNNEI. Trimming pared 1 base from V and 0 bases from J, leaving 9 bases between. The CDR3 loop spans 15 amino acids. The CDR3 DNA follows: TGTGCCAGCAGTGAAGGGCCGGGAATGAACACTGAAGCTTTCTTT. Its translation: CASSEGPGMNTEAFF.

CDR3 bases: TGTGCCAGCAGCCCGCCGGACAGGGGGAACACTGAAGCTTTCTTT. It encodes CASSPPDRGNTEAFF. The genes are TRBV7-8 and TRBJ1-1, with TRBD1 identical over 9 bases. Trimming removed 5 bases from V and 1 base from J; junction bases left unmatched: 5. The germline V gene has CDR1 SGHVS and CDR2 FQNEAQ. The CDR3 loop spans 15 amino acids.

In DNA, the CDR3 is TGTGCCAGCAGCTTAGATTCCGAGCTGGGAGGGGGGGCCTACAATGAGCAGTTCTTC. Translation gives CASSLDSELGGGAYNEQFF. The rearrangement links TRBV11-2 to TRBJ2-1; D is possibly TRBD2 (7 bases). CDR1 SGHAT and CDR2 FQNNGV come from the germline V gene. Trimming took 0 bases from V and 2 from J, leaving 20 bases between them. The CDR3 runs 19 residues.

This chain links TRBV7-3 with TRBJ1-2; 7 positions agree with TRBD1. Germline V lookup: CDR1 SGHTA, CDR2 FQGTGA. The CDR3 runs to 16 residues. The ends lost 4 bases at V and 0 bases at J; junction bases unmatched: 8. The CDR3 coding sequence is TGTGCCAGCAGCTGGACAGGCGACCTTGCTAACTATGGCTACACCTTC. It specifies CASSWTGDLANYGYTF.

The V gene is TRBV6-1, the J gene TRBJ2-5, with D possibly matching TRBD2 (6 bases). The CDR3 consists of 14 residues. Germline CDR1 reads MNHNS; CDR2 reads SASEGT. Trimming removed 6 bases from V and 4 bases from J, with 15 bases in between. The chain's CDR3 is CASRKEGGGETQYF. In DNA form, the CDR3 reads TGTGCCAGCAGGAAGGAGGGAGGCGGAGAGACCCAGTACTTC.

The table lists this clonotype with a few counts. The chain is built from TRBV28 and TRBJ1-2; D call uncertain. The CDR3 has 14 residues. Per the germline V gene, CDR1 is MDHEN and CDR2 is SYDVKM. Trimming stripped 2 bases from V and 4 bases from J, with 11 bases between. The CDR3 DNA reads as TGTGCCAGCAGTTTAACGGGCGAGATCTATGGCTACACCTTC. Encoded protein: CASSLTGEIYGYTF.

The rearrangement uses TRBV5-1 and TRBJ2-3; D might be TRBD2 (6 bases). The CDR3 totals 15 residues. V lost 4 bases and J lost 4, with 16 bases in between. Germline CDR1 SGHRS, CDR2 YFSETQ. DNA of the CDR3: TGCGCCAGCAGCCCCTGGATGCCGGGAGCAGATACGCAGTATTTT. It yields the protein CASSPWMPGADTQYF. The entire variable domain, with the rest obtained from reference TRBV5-1 and TRBJ2-3, is as follows: KAGVTQTPRYLIKTRGQQVTLSCSPISGHRSVSWYQQTPGQGLQFLFEYFSETQRNKGNFPGRFSGRQFSNSRSEMNVSTLELGDSALYLCASSPWMPGADTQYFGPGTRLTVL.

The CDR3 loop reads CAISAWGSTGDYEQYF. CDR3 coding DNA: TGTGCCATCAGTGCGTGGGGATCGACAGGGGATTACGAGCAGTACTTC. The chain recombines TRBV10-3 with TRBJ2-7; TRBD1 matches 8 bases. The germline CDR1 and CDR2 sequences are ENHRY and SYGVKD. V trimming: 4 bases; J trimming: 4 bases; junction bases outside the gene matches: 12. The CDR3 covers 16 residues.

The chain recombines TRBV25-1 with TRBJ1-5; possibly TRBD1 for D (5 bases). The CDR3 is made up of 14 amino acids. With 4 bases removed from V and 5 bases from J, the gap between germline ends came to 12 bases. From germline, CDR1 is MGHDK and CDR2 SYGVNS. The DNA of the CDR3 is TGTGCCAGCAGTGGTGGGACGGCCTATCAGCCCCAGCATTTT. Translating it yields CASSGGTAYQPQHF.

The CDR3 bases are TGCGCCAGCAGCTTGGGACAGGATAACTACAATGAGCAGTTCTTC. It encodes CASSLGQDNYNEQFF. The rearrangement uses TRBV4-1 and TRBJ2-1, with 8 bases identical to TRBD1. The CDR3 is 15 amino acids. CDR1 is MGHRA, CDR2 YSYEKL, per germline. Trimming cost V 5 bases and J 3 bases; bases outside gene matches: 6.

The chain is built from TRBV19 and TRBJ2-7, with D perhaps matching TRBD1 (6 bases). The germline CDR1 and CDR2 sequences are LNHDA and SQIVND (reference sequence). V was shortened by 9 bases and J by 7 bases, with 19 bases between the two germline ends. This CDR3 has 13 amino acids. CDR3 sequence (DNA): TGTGCCAGCATGGAACAGGGTGCCGGGGAGCAGTACTTC. Encoded protein: CASMEQGAGEQYF.